This T cell receptor (beta chain) was sequenced for a study of T cell repertoires in cytomegalovirus infection. MiXCR was run by TCRdb on the reads, yielding one entry per CDR3 protein. Here the sample spans about 20,000 distinct CDR3 sequences, about 42% being singletons. In regard to this clonotype: Its antigen is still unknown.

Germline CDR1 SNHLY, CDR2 FYNNEI. The CDR3 is 16 amino acids. The V segment lost 4 bases and the J segment 6 bases; nucleotides outside the gene matches: 4. The source was CD8+ T cells from cultured PBMCs, collected from culture after CMV antigen stimulation. The TCR comes from a human donor in good health (CMV status not recorded). Some clones in this sample may be carry-over from other donors' samples. The rearrangement uses TRBV2 and TRBJ2-1; 15 positions match TRBD2. This CDR3 is CASSVLGLAGGNEQFF. The CDR3 region has the DNA TGTGCCAGCAGTGTTCTGGGACTAGCGGGGGGCAATGAGCAGTTCTTC.